A selection of T cell receptor beta chains follows, all from one sample in a study of persistence of HIV-infected CD4 T cells. The protocol was immunoSEQ multiplex PCR, while the TCRdb copy is restricted to in-frame clones and leaves out a portion. In the table there are 43,000 or so clones, 70% to 90% of which are singletons. No antigens are known for them. Sequencing was performed on CD4+ T cells sorted from PBMCs after roughly 18-hour stimulation, taken from a patient who received antiretroviral therapy. These receptors were taken from an adult man with HIV who was CMV-seropositive. CDR3s include the opening cysteine and the closing phenylalanine or tryptophan. A D gene is named only where the DNA matches it firmly. Some rows have no size entry. The others give once, few or many, or a class for an expanded clone.

D,V,size,J,CDR3,DNA
TRBD1,TRBV4-2,.,TRBJ1-4,CASSQGPRTGGLNEKLFF,TGTGCCAGCAGCCAAGGTCCTCGGACAGGGGGCCTTAATGAAAAACTGTTTTTT
TRBD1,TRBV5-1,.,TRBJ1-2,CASSPLDRDAGYTF,TGCGCCAGCAGCCCACTGGACAGGGACGCTGGCTACACCTTC
.,TRBV5-4,few,TRBJ1-5,CASSLDLSGNQPQHF,TGTGCCAGCAGCTTGGACCTATCGGGCAATCAGCCCCAGCATTTT
.,TRBV3-1/TRBV3-2,.,TRBJ1-2,CASSQVSGVGYTF,TGTGCCAGCAGCCAAGTTTCAGGGGTTGGCTACACCTTC
TRBD1,TRBV5-5,once,TRBJ2-7,CASSYGQGLYEQYF,TGTGCCAGCAGTTACGGACAGGGGTTATACGAGCAGTACTTC
TRBD2,TRBV5-4,.,TRBJ2-3,CASRLGGGLTDTQYF,TGTGCCAGCAGGTTAGGCGGGGGACTTACAGATACGCAGTATTTT
.,TRBV5-1,.,TRBJ1-3,CASSPQGTAGNTIYF,TGCGCCAGCAGCCCTCAGGGTACGGCTGGAAACACCATATATTTT
TRBD1,TRBV5-4,.,TRBJ2-2,CASSRATPGQGDTGELFF,TGTGCCAGCAGCCGCGCGACCCCGGGACAGGGCGACACCGGGGAGCTGTTTTTT
.,TRBV5-6,once,TRBJ1-1,CASSWGVTDTEAFF,TGTGCCAGCAGCTGGGGGGTAACGGACACTGAAGCTTTCTTT
TRBD2,TRBV18,once,TRBJ2-2,CASSPPSGGKNTGELFF,TGTGCCAGCTCACCACCCTCGGGAGGGAAGAACACCGGGGAGCTGTTTTTT
TRBD1,TRBV25-1,.,TRBJ1-2,CASSGQGTQARGYTF,TGTGCCAGCAGTGGACAGGGGACCCAGGCGCGGGGCTACACCTTC
TRBD1,TRBV14,once,TRBJ1-5,CASSQDRDSDSNQPQHF,TGTGCCAGCAGCCAGGATCGGGACAGCGATAGCAATCAGCCCCAGCATTTT
TRBD1,TRBV7-2,.,TRBJ2-2,CASRTGQGANGELFF,TGTGCCAGCAGAACAGGACAGGGGGCAAACGGGGAGCTGTTTTTT
TRBD1,TRBV5-1,.,TRBJ2-1,CASSGRDSNNEQFF,TGCGCCAGCAGCGGAAGGGACAGTAACAATGAGCAGTTCTTC
.,TRBV29-1,.,TRBJ1-1,CSVGQRLNTEAFF,TGCAGCGTCGGACAGAGGCTGAACACTGAAGCTTTCTTT